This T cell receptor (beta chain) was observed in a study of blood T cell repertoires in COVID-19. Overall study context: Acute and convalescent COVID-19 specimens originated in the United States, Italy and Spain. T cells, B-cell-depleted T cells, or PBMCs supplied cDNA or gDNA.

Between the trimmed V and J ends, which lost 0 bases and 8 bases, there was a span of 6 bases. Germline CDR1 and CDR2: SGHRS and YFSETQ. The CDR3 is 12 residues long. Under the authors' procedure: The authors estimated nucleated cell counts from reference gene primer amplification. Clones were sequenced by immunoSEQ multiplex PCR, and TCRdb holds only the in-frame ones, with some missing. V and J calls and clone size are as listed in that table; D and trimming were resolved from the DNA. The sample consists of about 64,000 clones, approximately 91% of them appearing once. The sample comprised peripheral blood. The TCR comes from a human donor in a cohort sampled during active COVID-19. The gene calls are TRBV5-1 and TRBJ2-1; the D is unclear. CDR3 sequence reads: CASSLARYEQFF. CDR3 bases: TGCGCCAGCAGCTTGGCCCGGTATGAGCAGTTCTTC.